A selection of T cell receptor beta chains follows, all from one sample in a study of shared T cell receptors in the human thymus. Produced via immunoSEQ multiplex PCR; TCRdb's table is partial and in-frame only. The sample holds 700,000 to 750,000 clones; 75% to 90% are singletons and the top ten take roughly 0.01%. These sequences were also reported in another study, on human thymus T cells.

The sequencing sample was made of thymocytes. The origin of the receptors is a girl younger than two with a congenital heart defect. Each CDR3 is given with its conserved first and last residue. The D gene is left open where the match is weak. Clone sizes are given selectively: once, few, many, or a class where the clone is expanded.

D	J	V	size	DNA	CDR3
TRBD1	TRBJ2-7	TRBV5-8	-	TGTGCCAGCAGCTTGGCCGGGACAGGGCGCTACGAGCAGTACTTC	CASSLAGTGRYEQYF
TRBD1	TRBJ1-1	TRBV18	-	TGTGCCAGCTCAGCGGACAGGAACCAAGCTAACACTGAAGCTTTCTTT	CASSADRNQANTEAFF
-	TRBJ2-2	TRBV2	-	TGTGCCAGCACGTACCAGAGGAGCACCGGGGAGCTGTTTTTT	CASTYQRSTGELFF
-	TRBJ1-1	TRBV27	-	TGTGCCAGCAGTTTATCGCTCCGGACAGAGAACACTGAAGCTTTCTTT	CASSLSLRTENTEAFF
-	TRBJ2-7	TRBV6-5	-	TGTGCCAGCAGTTACGTCGGGTCTCCCTACGAGCAGTACTTC	CASSYVGSPYEQYF
TRBD1	TRBJ1-2	TRBV5-1	-	TGCGCCAGCAGCTTGGAGGCAGGGGGCCACTTCTATGGCTACACCTTC	CASSLEAGGHFYGYTF
-	TRBJ1-1	TRBV2	-	TGTGCCAGCAGTGATAATCGGGGTTTGGACACTGAAGCTTTCTTT	CASSDNRGLDTEAFF
-	TRBJ1-5	TRBV18	once	TGTGCCAGCTCACCTGGAGTGAGCAATCAGCCCCAGCATTTT	CASSPGVSNQPQHF
TRBD1	TRBJ2-5	TRBV29-1	-	TGCAGCGTTGAAGGACAGGGGGAGACCCAGTACTTC	CSVEGQGETQYF
TRBD1	TRBJ1-4	TRBV6-5	-	TGTGCCAGCAGTTATACCCCGGACAGGGGCGGTGAAAAACTGTTTTTT	CASSYTPDRGGEKLFF
-	TRBJ1-1	TRBV5-1	-	TGCGCCAGCAGCTTTTTGAGACAGAAGAACACTGAAGCTTTCTTT	CASSFLRQKNTEAFF
-	TRBJ2-7	TRBV12-5	-	TGTGCTAGTGGACCCGGGAGTTTCCACCACGAGCAGTACTTC	CASGPGSFHHEQYF
-	TRBJ2-7	TRBV2	-	TGTGCCAGCAGTCCCCGACTGGTGAGGAAGTACTTC	CASSPRLVRKYF
-	TRBJ2-2	TRBV6-5	once	TGTGCCAGCAGTTATCAACCCAGCGAGGGCGGGGAGCTGTTTTTT	CASSYQPSEGGELFF
TRBD1	TRBJ2-1	TRBV27	-	TGTGCCACCTTCAGGGGGCGCGGCCCGAGCTCCTACAATGAGCAGTTCTTC	CATFRGRGPSSYNEQFF
TRBD2	TRBJ2-1	TRBV7-2	-	TGTGCCAGCAGCTTAGGGGGGGGAACCATCTACAATGAGCAGTTCTTC	CASSLGGGTIYNEQFF
-	TRBJ2-7	TRBV7-9	-	TGTGCCAGCAGCTTAGCGCTCGGAGACGAGCAGTACTTC	CASSLALGDEQYF
-	TRBJ2-5	TRBV7-2	-	TGTGCCAGCAGCTTAGGGGCAAGACGGTACCAAGAGACCCAGTACTTC	CASSLGARRYQETQYF
TRBD2	TRBJ2-3	TRBV2	-	TGTGCCAGCAGGGGTAGCGGGGGCCGCACAGATACGCAGTATTTT	CASRGSGGRTDTQYF
TRBD1	TRBJ1-1	TRBV5-1	-	TGCGCCAGCAGTCCAGGGGGAATAAGCACTGAAGCTTTCTTT	CASSPGGISTEAFF
TRBD2	TRBJ2-3	TRBV10-3	-	TGTGCCATCAGTGAGCTGCGCGGGGAAGCGGGGGGCGATACGCAGTATTTT	CAISELRGEAGGDTQYF
TRBD1	TRBJ2-6	TRBV28	-	TGTGCCAGCAGTTTAGGGACAGGGTTATCTGGGGCCAACGTCCTGACTTTC	CASSLGTGLSGANVLTF
-	TRBJ1-2	TRBV9	-	TGTGCCAGCAGCGTAGGGGACAATCTCTATGGCTACACCTTC	CASSVGDNLYGYTF
-	TRBJ1-2	TRBV2	-	TGTGCCAGCAGTCGGGAGAGCGGCTACACCTTC	CASSRESGYTF
TRBD2	TRBJ2-2	TRBV7-9	-	TGTGCCATCCCGACTAGCGGGGGGGCGGGCACCGGGGAGCTGTTTTTT	CAIPTSGGAGTGELFF
-	TRBJ1-4	TRBV11-2	-	TGTGCCAGCAGCTCCAGGGTATGGTATCATGAAAAACTGTTTTTT	CASSSRVWYHEKLFF
TRBD2	TRBJ2-1	TRBV7-2	-	TGTGCCAGCACATCTAGCGGGGGGGCGGAGGGCAATGAGCAGTTCTTC	CASTSSGGAEGNEQFF
-	TRBJ1-4	TRBV6-5	once	TGTGCCAGTACCGACACTTTTATAAATGAAAAACTGTTTTTT	CASTDTFINEKLFF
-	TRBJ1-1	TRBV6-5	-	TGTGCCAGCAGTTACTGGTCTAGGGGCCACACTGAAGCTTTCTTT	CASSYWSRGHTEAFF
TRBD1	TRBJ2-3	TRBV15	-	TGTGCCACCAGCAGAGCCCCGGGACAGGGGCGCTCCACAGATACGCAGTATTTT	CATSRAPGQGRSTDTQYF
-	TRBJ1-4	TRBV27	-	TGTGCCACCCAGGGGTACGGTGAAAAACTGTTTTTT	CATQGYGEKLFF
TRBD2	TRBJ2-1	TRBV5-1	-	TGCGCCAGCAGTGCGCGACTAGCGGACTACAATGAGCAGTTCTTC	CASSARLADYNEQFF
-	TRBJ2-1	TRBV7-8	-	TGTGCCAGCAGCTTAAAGGCGCTAGTGAGGTACAATGAGCAGTTCTTC	CASSLKALVRYNEQFF
TRBD2	TRBJ2-6	TRBV11-2	-	TGTGCCAGCAGCTTCCGGACTAGCGGGGGCCCTGGGGCCAACGTCCTGACTTTC	CASSFRTSGGPGANVLTF
-	TRBJ2-1	TRBV4-1	-	TGCGCCAGCAGCCAAGGTAGCCAATCCTACAATGAGCAGTTCTTC	CASSQGSQSYNEQFF
-	TRBJ2-7	TRBV7-2	once	TGTGCCAGCAGCTTACGAACGGGTCTCCTCAACTACGAGCAGTACTTC	CASSLRTGLLNYEQYF
-	TRBJ1-6	TRBV4-1	-	TGCGCCAGCAGCCAAGACCCCAGGGATCTTCTGTCGTGGAATTCCCCCCTCCACTTT	CASSQDPRDLLSWNSPLHF
TRBD1	TRBJ2-1	TRBV29-1	-	TGCAGCGTTGAAAATGGGGGACAGGGGCCTCTTGATGAGCAGTTCTTC	CSVENGGQGPLDEQFF
TRBD1	TRBJ1-3	TRBV29-1	-	TGCAGCGTCCCCGGGACAGGGGGCGGAAACACCATATATTTT	CSVPGTGGGNTIYF
-	TRBJ1-5	TRBV15	-	TGTGCCACCAGCAGCACACTAACAGGGTACGATCAGCCCCAGCATTTT	CATSSTLTGYDQPQHF
TRBD1	TRBJ2-7	TRBV5-4	few	TGTGCCAGCAGCTTGGGGACAGGTCCCAACTACGAGCAGTACTTC	CASSLGTGPNYEQYF
-	TRBJ2-3	TRBV13	-	TGTGCCAGCAGCCCCCCCCAGGGGTGGACTAGCACAGATACGCAGTATTTT	CASSPPQGWTSTDTQYF
-	TRBJ2-1	TRBV27	-	TGTGCCAGCAGAGACTACTCCTACAATGAGCAGTTCTTC	CASRDYSYNEQFF
-	TRBJ2-7	TRBV6-6	once	TGTGCCAGCAGTTACTCTGGGACTTCCAAATCCTACGAGCAGTACTTC	CASSYSGTSKSYEQYF
-	TRBJ1-6	TRBV6-5	-	TGTGCCAGCAGCCCCGGGGGGGATTCACCCCTCCACTTT	CASSPGGDSPLHF
-	TRBJ1-3	TRBV4-1	-	TGCGCCAGCAGCCCCCTCAAAAGGGGTGCTTCCGGAAACACCATATATTTT	CASSPLKRGASGNTIYF
TRBD1	TRBJ2-7	TRBV5-1	-	TGCGCCAGCAGCTTGGGAGGGGACAGGTCGAAATACGAGCAGTACTTC	CASSLGGDRSKYEQYF
-	TRBJ2-7	TRBV28	-	TGTGCCAGCAGTCCAAAAAACAGTTCCCACTACGAGCAGTACTTC	CASSPKNSSHYEQYF
TRBD1	TRBJ1-1	TRBV7-9	-	TGTGCCAGCAGTAGGGACAGGGGACAGAACACTGAAGCTTTCTTT	CASSRDRGQNTEAFF
TRBD1	TRBJ1-5	TRBV9	once	TGTGCCAGCAGCAGGACAGGCTCTCGCAGGCGTCAGCCCCAGCATTTT	CASSRTGSRRRQPQHF
TRBD1	TRBJ1-1	TRBV19	few	TGTGCCAGTACCACGCCAGTCGTAGGACAGGGTGAAGCTTTCTTT	CASTTPVVGQGEAFF
-	TRBJ2-7	TRBV19	-	TGTGCCAGTAATTCGGCAGGTGGCTACGAGCAGTACTTC	CASNSAGGYEQYF
-	TRBJ1-2	TRBV2	-	TGTGCCAGCAGTCGGGTCCCCCGGAGAGGCTACACCTTC	CASSRVPRRGYTF
TRBD1	TRBJ1-4	TRBV5-6	once	TGTGCCAGCAGCCTTGACAGGGATGAAAAACTGTTTTTT	CASSLDRDEKLFF
-	TRBJ1-6	TRBV5-4	-	TGTGCCAGCAGCTTGGAATTTGGGCGAGACCACTCCTATAATTCACCCCTCCACTTT	CASSLEFGRDHSYNSPLHF
-	TRBJ1-1	TRBV27	-	TGTGCCAGCAGTTTAGGGAGGGGAATGAACACTGAAGCTTTCTTT	CASSLGRGMNTEAFF
-	TRBJ2-7	TRBV19	-	TGTGCCAGTAGCATCGACAGTCGCGAGCAGTACTTC	CASSIDSREQYF